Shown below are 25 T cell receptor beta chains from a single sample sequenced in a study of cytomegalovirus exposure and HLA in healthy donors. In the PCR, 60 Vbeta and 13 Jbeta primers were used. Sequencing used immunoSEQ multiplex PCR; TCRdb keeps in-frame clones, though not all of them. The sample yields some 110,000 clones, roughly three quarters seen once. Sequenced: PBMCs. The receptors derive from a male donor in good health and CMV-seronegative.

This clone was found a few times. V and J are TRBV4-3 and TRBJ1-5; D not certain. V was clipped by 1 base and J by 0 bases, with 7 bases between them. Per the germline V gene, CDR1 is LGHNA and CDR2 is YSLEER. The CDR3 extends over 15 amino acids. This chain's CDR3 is CASSQGANSNQPQHF. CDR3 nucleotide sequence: TGCGCCAGCAGCCAAGGGGCTAATAGCAATCAGCCCCAGCATTTT.

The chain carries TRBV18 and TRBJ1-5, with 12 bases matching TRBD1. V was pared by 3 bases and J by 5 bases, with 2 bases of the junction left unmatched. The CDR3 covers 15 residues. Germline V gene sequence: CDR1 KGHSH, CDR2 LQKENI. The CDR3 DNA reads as TGTGCCAGCTCACCGGGGACAGGGGGCGATCAGCCCCAGCATTTT. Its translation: CASSPGTGGDQPQHF.

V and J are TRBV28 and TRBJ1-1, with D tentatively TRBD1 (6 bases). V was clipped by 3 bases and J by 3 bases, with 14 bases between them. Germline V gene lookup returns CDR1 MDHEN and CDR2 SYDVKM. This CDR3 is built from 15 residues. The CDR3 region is CASSFYRVSDTEAFF. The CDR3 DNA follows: TGTGCCAGCAGTTTTTACAGGGTGTCCGACACTGAAGCTTTCTTT.

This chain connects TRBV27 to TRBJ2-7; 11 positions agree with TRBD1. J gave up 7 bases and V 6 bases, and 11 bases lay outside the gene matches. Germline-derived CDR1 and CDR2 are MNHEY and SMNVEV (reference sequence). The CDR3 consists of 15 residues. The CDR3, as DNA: TGTGCCAGCAGAAGCCCGGGACAGGGGGTCGGGGAGCAGTACTTC. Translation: CASRSPGQGVGEQYF.

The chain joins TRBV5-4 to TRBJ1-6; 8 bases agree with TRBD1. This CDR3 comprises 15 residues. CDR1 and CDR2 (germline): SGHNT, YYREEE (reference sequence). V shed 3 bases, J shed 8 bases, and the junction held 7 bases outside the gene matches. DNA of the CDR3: TGTGCCAGCAGCTCGGGACAGGAGGTGGATTCACCCCTCCACTTT. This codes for CASSSGQEVDSPLHF.

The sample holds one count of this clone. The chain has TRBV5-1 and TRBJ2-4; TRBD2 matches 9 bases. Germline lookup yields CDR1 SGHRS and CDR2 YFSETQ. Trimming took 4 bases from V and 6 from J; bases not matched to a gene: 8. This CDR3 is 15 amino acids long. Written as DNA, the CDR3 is TGCGCCAGCAGCGTCGCGGGAGGGCCGGGAAACATTCAGTACTTC. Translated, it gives CASSVAGGPGNIQYF.

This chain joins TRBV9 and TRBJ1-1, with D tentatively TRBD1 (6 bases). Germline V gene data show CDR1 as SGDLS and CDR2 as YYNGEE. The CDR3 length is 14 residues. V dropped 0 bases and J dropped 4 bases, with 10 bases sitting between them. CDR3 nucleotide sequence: TGTGCCAGCAGCGTAGTCACAGGGAGCACTGAAGCTTTCTTT. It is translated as CASSVVTGSTEAFF. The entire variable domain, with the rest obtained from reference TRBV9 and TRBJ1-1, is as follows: DSGVTQTPKHLITATGQRVTLRCSPRSGDLSVYWYQQSLDQGLQFLIQYYNGEERAKGNILERFSAQQFPDLHSELNLSSLELGDSALYFCASSVVTGSTEAFFGQGTRLTVV.

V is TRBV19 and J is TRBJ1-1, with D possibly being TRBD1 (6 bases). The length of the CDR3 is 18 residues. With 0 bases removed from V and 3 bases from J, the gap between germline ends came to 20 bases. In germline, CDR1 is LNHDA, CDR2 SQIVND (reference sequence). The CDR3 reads CASSIDGLGAITDTEAFF. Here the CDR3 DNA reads TGTGCCAGTAGTATAGATGGTCTGGGGGCGATTACGGACACTGAAGCTTTCTTT.

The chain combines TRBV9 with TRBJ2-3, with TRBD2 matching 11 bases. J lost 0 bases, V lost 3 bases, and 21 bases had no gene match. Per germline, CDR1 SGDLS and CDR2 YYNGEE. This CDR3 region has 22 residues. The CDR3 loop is CASSGPGGGTSGLRPSTDTQYF. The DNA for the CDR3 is TGTGCCAGCAGCGGACCCGGGGGCGGGACTAGCGGCCTGCGACCTAGCACAGATACGCAGTATTTT. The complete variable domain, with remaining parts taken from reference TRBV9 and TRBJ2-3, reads DSGVTQTPKHLITATGQRVTLRCSPRSGDLSVYWYQQSLDQGLQFLIQYYNGEERAKGNILERFSAQQFPDLHSELNLSSLELGDSALYFCASSGPGGGTSGLRPSTDTQYFGPGTRLTVL.

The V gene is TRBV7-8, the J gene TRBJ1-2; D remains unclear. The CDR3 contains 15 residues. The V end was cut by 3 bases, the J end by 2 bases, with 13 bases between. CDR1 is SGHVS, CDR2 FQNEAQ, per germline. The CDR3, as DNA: TGTGCCAGCAGCTTTAACCCCTCCGCGAACTATGGCTACACCTTC. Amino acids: CASSFNPSANYGYTF.

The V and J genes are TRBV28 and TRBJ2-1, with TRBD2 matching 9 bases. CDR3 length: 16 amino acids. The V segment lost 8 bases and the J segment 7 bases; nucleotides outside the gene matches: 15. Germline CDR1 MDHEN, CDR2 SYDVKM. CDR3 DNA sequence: TGTGCCAGCCAGATCCCAGGGACTAGCCTGAAAAATGAGCAGTTCTTC. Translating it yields CASQIPGTSLKNEQFF.

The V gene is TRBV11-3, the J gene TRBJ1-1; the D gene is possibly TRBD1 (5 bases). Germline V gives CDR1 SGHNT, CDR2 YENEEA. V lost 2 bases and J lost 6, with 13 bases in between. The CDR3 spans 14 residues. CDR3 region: CASSLRQGFAEAFF. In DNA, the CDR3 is TGTGCCAGCAGCTTACGGCAGGGCTTCGCTGAAGCTTTCTTT. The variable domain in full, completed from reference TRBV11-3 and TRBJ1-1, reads EAGVVQSPRYKIIEKKQPVAFWCNPISGHNTLYWYLQNLGQGPELLIRYENEEAVDDSQLPKDRFSAERLKGVDSTLKIQPAELGDSAVYLCASSLRQGFAEAFFGQGTRLTVV.

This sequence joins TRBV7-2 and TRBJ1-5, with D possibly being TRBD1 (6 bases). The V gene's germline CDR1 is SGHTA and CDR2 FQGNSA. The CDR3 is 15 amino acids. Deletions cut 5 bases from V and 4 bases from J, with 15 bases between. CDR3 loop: CASSQSGTPNQPQHF. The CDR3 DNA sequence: TGTGCCAGCAGCCAGAGCGGGACACCGAATCAGCCCCAGCATTTT.

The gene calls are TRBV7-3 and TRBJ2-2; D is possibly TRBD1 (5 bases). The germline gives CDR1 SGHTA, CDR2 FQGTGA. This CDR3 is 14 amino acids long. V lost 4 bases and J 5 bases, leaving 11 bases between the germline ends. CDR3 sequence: CASSSDSATGELFF. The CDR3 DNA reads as TGTGCCAGCAGCTCAGACAGCGCTACCGGGGAGCTGTTTTTT.

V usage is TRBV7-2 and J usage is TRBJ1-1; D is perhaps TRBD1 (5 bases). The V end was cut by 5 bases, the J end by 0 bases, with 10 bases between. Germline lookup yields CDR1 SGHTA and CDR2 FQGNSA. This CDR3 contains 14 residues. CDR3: CASSDQGLNTEAFF. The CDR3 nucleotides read TGTGCCAGCAGCGATCAGGGCTTGAACACTGAAGCTTTCTTT.

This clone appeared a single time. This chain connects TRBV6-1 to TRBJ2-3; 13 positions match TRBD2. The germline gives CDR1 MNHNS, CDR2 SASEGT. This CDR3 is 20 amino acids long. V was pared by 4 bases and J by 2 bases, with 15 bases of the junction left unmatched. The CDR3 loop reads CASSAFRGLGLAGATDTQYF. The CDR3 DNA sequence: TGTGCCAGCAGTGCATTCAGGGGCCTCGGACTAGCGGGAGCCACAGATACGCAGTATTTT.

DNA for the CDR3: TGTGCCAGCAGCGTAGACGGTGCCTACGAGCAGTACTTC. Translating it yields CASSVDGAYEQYF. V usage is TRBV9 and J usage is TRBJ2-7; D uncertain. The CDR3 runs 13 residues. CDR1 SGDLS and CDR2 YYNGEE come from the germline V gene. Trimming cost V 0 bases and J 2 bases, with 6 bases left between them.

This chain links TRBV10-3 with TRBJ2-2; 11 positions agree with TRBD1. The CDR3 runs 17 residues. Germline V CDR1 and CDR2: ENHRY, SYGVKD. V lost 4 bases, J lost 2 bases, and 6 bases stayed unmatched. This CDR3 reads CAISGGQGVSNTGELFF. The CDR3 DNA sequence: TGTGCCATCAGTGGGGGACAGGGGGTTTCCAACACCGGGGAGCTGTTTTTT.

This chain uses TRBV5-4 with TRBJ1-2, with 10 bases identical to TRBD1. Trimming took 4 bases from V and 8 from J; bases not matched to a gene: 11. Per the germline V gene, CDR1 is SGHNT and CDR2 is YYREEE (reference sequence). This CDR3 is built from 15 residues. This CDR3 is CASSTKTGGARGYTF. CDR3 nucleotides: TGTGCCAGCAGCACCAAGACAGGGGGCGCGAGGGGCTACACCTTC.

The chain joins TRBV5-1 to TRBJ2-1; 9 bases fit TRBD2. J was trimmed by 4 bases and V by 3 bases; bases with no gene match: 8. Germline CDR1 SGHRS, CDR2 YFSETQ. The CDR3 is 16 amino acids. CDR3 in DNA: TGCGCCAGCAGCTCCTTGACTAGCGGCATTTACAATGAGCAGTTCTTC. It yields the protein CASSSLTSGIYNEQFF.

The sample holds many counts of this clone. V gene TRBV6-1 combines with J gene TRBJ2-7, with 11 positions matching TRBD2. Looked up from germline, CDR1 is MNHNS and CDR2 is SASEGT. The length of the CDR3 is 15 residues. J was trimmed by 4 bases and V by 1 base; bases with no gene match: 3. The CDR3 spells CASSEETSGGYEQYF. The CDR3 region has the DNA TGTGCCAGCAGTGAAGAAACTAGCGGGGGTTACGAGCAGTACTTC.

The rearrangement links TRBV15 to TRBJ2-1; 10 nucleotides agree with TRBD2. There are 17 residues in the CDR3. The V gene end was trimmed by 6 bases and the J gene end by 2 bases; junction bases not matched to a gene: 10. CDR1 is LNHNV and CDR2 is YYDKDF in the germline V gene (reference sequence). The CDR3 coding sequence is TGTGCCACCAGTAACAAATTCGGGACTAGCGCCTACAATGAGCAGTTCTTC. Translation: CATSNKFGTSAYNEQFF.

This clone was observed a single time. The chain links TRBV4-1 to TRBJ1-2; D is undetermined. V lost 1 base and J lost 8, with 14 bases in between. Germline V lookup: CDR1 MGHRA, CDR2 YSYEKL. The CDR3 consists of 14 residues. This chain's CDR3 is CASSQGEAVKGYTF. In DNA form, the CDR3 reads TGCGCCAGCAGCCAAGGAGAGGCCGTAAAGGGCTACACCTTC.

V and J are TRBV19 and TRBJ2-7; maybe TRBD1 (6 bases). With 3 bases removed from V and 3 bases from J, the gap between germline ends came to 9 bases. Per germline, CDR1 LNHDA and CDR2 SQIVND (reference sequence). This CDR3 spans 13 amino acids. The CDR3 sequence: CASSMIGGYEQYF. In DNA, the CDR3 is TGTGCCAGTAGTATGATAGGGGGCTACGAGCAGTACTTC.

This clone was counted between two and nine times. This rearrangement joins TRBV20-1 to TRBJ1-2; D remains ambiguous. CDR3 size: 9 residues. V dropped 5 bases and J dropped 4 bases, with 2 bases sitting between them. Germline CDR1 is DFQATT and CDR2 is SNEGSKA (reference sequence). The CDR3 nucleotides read TGCAGTGCTCTCTATGGCTACACCTTC. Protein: CSALYGYTF.